These 30 T cell receptor beta chains came from one sample sequenced in a study of cytomegalovirus exposure and HLA in healthy donors. Primers: 60 Vbeta forward and 13 Jbeta reverse. TCRdb's copy holds only in-frame clones and misses some; the assay was immunoSEQ multiplex PCR. In the table there are 170,000 or so clones, approximately 81% of which are singletons. Input material: PBMCs. The receptors here all came from a woman younger than 45 in good health and CMV-seronegative.

This clone has just a few counts. At one end the junction does not follow the germline gene, possibly because of a read error. J is TRBJ2-6 and V is TRBV27; tentative D call: TRBD1 (5 bases). The CDR3 sequence is 15 residues long. Looked up from germline, CDR1 is MNHEY and CDR2 is SMNVEV (reference sequence). CDR3 region: CASSYQSTGANGLTF. The CDR3 DNA is TGTGCCAGCAGTTACCAGTCGACTGGGGCCAACGGCCTGACTTTC.

The rearrangement joins TRBV7-9 to TRBJ2-5, with D possibly being TRBD2 (7 bases). The germline V gene has CDR1 SEHNR and CDR2 FQNEAQ (reference sequence). This CDR3 has 17 residues. Trimming pared 0 bases from V and 4 bases from J, leaving 18 bases between. CDR3 sequence: CASSLALAGGPGETQYF. CDR3 bases: TGTGCCAGCAGCTTAGCATTAGCCGGGGGGCCGGGAGAGACCCAGTACTTC. The full variable domain, with the rest looked up from reference TRBV7-9 and TRBJ2-5, is DTGVSQNPRHKITKRGQNVTFRCDPISEHNRLYWYRQTLGQGPEFLTYFQNEAQLEKSRLLSDRFSAERPKGSFSTLEIQRTEQGDSAMYLCASSLALAGGPGETQYFGPGTRLLVL.

The chain recombines TRBV9 with TRBJ1-2, with D possibly matching TRBD1 (6 bases). The CDR3 is 17 amino acids. CDR1 and CDR2 from the germline V gene are SGDLS and YYNGEE. V lost 4 bases and J 5 bases, leaving 24 bases between the germline ends. For the CDR3, the DNA is TGTGCCAGCAGCCCCCGCCGGTCGCAGGGGAACGGGTATGGCTACACCTTC. This translates into CASSPRRSQGNGYGYTF.

The genes are TRBV7-8 and TRBJ2-3; maybe TRBD1 (6 bases). This CDR3 comprises 15 residues. Trimming removed 3 bases from V and 3 bases from J, with 13 bases in between. Germline CDR1 reads SGHVS; CDR2 reads FQNEAQ. CDR3: CASSLIKGVTDTQYF. The DNA of the CDR3 is TGTGCCAGCAGCTTGATAAAGGGGGTTACAGATACGCAGTATTTT.

This clone was counted a single time. The chain uses TRBV5-6 and TRBJ2-5, with 7 bases identical to TRBD1. The DNA end favors TRBJ2-7, so the J call may be wrong. This CDR3 has 15 amino acids. Per the germline V gene, CDR1 is SGHDT and CDR2 is YYEEEE. Here the CDR3 DNA reads TGTGCCAGCAGACAGCAAGGGACAGCATCCTACGAGCAGTACTTC. This gives the protein CASRQQGTASYEQYF.

On this clone: One end of the junction varies from germline; a read error may be responsible. The rearrangement uses TRBV19 and TRBJ2-4, with D perhaps matching TRBD1 (5 bases). The CDR3 sequence is 14 residues long. CDR1 LNHDA and CDR2 SQIVND come from the germline V gene (reference sequence). CDR3 residues: CASSIQGAKNSQYF. As DNA, the CDR3 is TGTGCCAGTAGTATACAGGGCGCAAAAAACAGTCAGTACTTC.

This chain joins TRBV11-2 and TRBJ1-1; possible D gene TRBD1, 5 bases. CDR3 length: 13 amino acids. Germline lookup yields CDR1 SGHAT and CDR2 FQNNGV. Trimming pared 6 bases from V and 0 bases from J, leaving 8 bases between. The CDR3 reads CASRQVMNTEAFF. DNA for the CDR3: TGTGCCAGCAGACAGGTAATGAACACTGAAGCTTTCTTT. Combining the CDR3 with reference TRBV11-2 and TRBJ1-1 gives the whole variable domain EAGVAQSPRYKIIEKRQSVAFWCNPISGHATLYWYQQILGQGPKLLIQFQNNGVVDDSQLPKDRFSAERLKGVDSTLKIQPAKLEDSAVYLCASRQVMNTEAFFGQGTRLTVV.

The chain joins TRBV6-1 to TRBJ2-3, with TRBD1 matching 7 bases. The germline V gene encodes CDR1 MNHNS and CDR2 SASEGT. This CDR3 spans 14 amino acids. V was pared by 7 bases and J by 2 bases, with 6 bases of the junction left unmatched. The CDR3: CASIRTGYTDTQYF. CDR3 DNA sequence: TGTGCCAGCATTAGGACAGGCTACACAGATACGCAGTATTTT.

The rearrangement links TRBV15 to TRBJ2-7; the D gene is possibly TRBD2 (5 bases). CDR3 size: 14 residues. Germline V gives CDR1 LNHNV, CDR2 YYDKDF (reference sequence). Trimming left V 0 bases short and J 3 bases short, with 9 bases between. In nucleotides, the CDR3 is TGTGCCACCAGCAGAGAGAGGGAGCTCTACGAGCAGTACTTC. Translated: CATSRERELYEQYF.

This chain links TRBV7-8 with TRBJ2-7; 12 nucleotides agree with TRBD1. The CDR3 sequence is 18 residues long. Per germline, CDR1 SGHVS and CDR2 FQNEAQ. J was trimmed by 3 bases and V by 1 base; bases with no gene match: 10. DNA of the CDR3: TGTGCCAGCAGCTTAGAATACATAGGGACAGGGGGCTTCTACGAGCAGTACTTC. This gives the protein CASSLEYIGTGGFYEQYF.

This clone was counted a single time. The chain joins TRBV14 to TRBJ2-5; 11 bases are a match to TRBD2. The V gene's germline CDR1 is SGHDN and CDR2 FVKESK. The trim removed 4 bases at V and 3 bases at J, leaving 4 bases unmatched. This CDR3 comprises 15 residues. Written as DNA, the CDR3 is TGTGCCAGCAGCCCGGGACTAGCGGACAAAGAGACCCAGTACTTC. Amino acid sequence: CASSPGLADKETQYF.

V gene TRBV4-2 combines with J gene TRBJ1-3; tentatively, D is TRBD1 (6 bases). Trimming left V 0 bases short and J 3 bases short, with 15 bases between. The CDR3 extends over 17 amino acids. The germline CDR1 and CDR2 sequences are LGHNA and YNFKEQ. The CDR3 DNA reads as TGTGCCAGCAGCCAAGATCTCCACAGGGTGGTTGGAAACACCATATATTTT. This gives the protein CASSQDLHRVVGNTIYF.

The V gene is TRBV27, the J gene TRBJ2-1, with D possibly TRBD2 on 5 matching bases. The CDR3 is made up of 12 amino acids. Germline-derived CDR1 and CDR2 are MNHEY and SMNVEV (reference sequence). Trimming removed 6 bases from V and 9 bases from J, with 12 bases in between. DNA of the CDR3: TGTGCCAGCAGCAAAATAGGGAGTGAGCAGTTCTTC. This encodes CASSKIGSEQFF.

The genes are TRBV4-1 and TRBJ1-1; TRBD1 agrees at 8 bases. With V trimmed by 1 base and J by 1 base, 2 bases remained unmatched. This CDR3 contains 15 residues. From germline, CDR1 is MGHRA and CDR2 YSYEKL. CDR3 nucleotide sequence: TGCGCCAGCAGCCAAGGACAGGGGCCGAACACTGAAGCTTTCTTT. It yields the protein CASSQGQGPNTEAFF.

This chain joins TRBV27 and TRBJ2-7, with TRBD2 matching 7 bases. Per germline, CDR1 MNHEY and CDR2 SMNVEV (reference sequence). The CDR3 contains 11 residues. The V segment lost 4 bases and the J segment 6 bases; nucleotides outside the gene matches: 0. The CDR3 loop reads CASSSGGEQYF. As DNA, the CDR3 is TGTGCCAGCAGTTCGGGGGGCGAGCAGTACTTC.

The chain is built from TRBV7-3 and TRBJ2-1, with 10 positions matching TRBD2. The CDR3 spans 15 residues. The germline V gene has CDR1 SGHTA and CDR2 FQGTGA. The V segment lost 5 bases and the J segment 6 bases; nucleotides outside the gene matches: 7. In DNA form, the CDR3 reads TGTGCCAGCAGCCGTACGCTAGCGGGAGTCAATGAGCAGTTCTTC. As protein: CASSRTLAGVNEQFF. Together with reference TRBV7-3 and TRBJ2-1, the CDR3 gives the full variable domain: GAGVSQTPSNKVTEKGKYVELRCDPISGHTALYWYRQSLGQGPEFLIYFQGTGAADDSGLPNDRFFAVRPEGSVSTLKIQRTERGDSAVYLCASSRTLAGVNEQFFGPGTRLTVL.

This clone is categorized as medium-sized. V gene TRBV25-1 combines with J gene TRBJ1-4, with 7 bases matching TRBD1. CDR1 MGHDK and CDR2 SYGVNS come from the germline V gene. This CDR3 spans 16 amino acids. The V segment lost 1 base and the J segment 5 bases; nucleotides outside the gene matches: 7. CDR3 coding DNA: TGTGCCAGCAGTGAATTTGTGACAGGGATAAATGAAAAACTGTTTTTT. Residues: CASSEFVTGINEKLFF. Complete variable domain (other parts from reference TRBV25-1 and TRBJ1-4): EADIYQTPRYLVIGTGKKITLECSQTMGHDKMYWYQQDPGMELHLIHYSYGVNSTEKGDLSSESTVSRIRTEHFPLTLESARPSHTSQYLCASSEFVTGINEKLFFGSGTQLSVL.

The J gene is TRBJ2-1, the V gene TRBV7-3, with D possibly matching TRBD1 (6 bases). The CDR3 runs to 15 residues. Germline V CDR1 and CDR2: SGHTA, FQGTGA. Trimming removed 5 bases at V and 0 bases at J, with 11 bases between. The CDR3 nucleotides read TGTGCCAGCAGCCCAAGGGGGAGCTCCTACAATGAGCAGTTCTTC. The encoded protein is CASSPRGSSYNEQFF.

The chain has TRBV11-3 and TRBJ2-1, with TRBD2 matching 14 bases. Trimming removed 5 bases from V and 6 bases from J; junction bases left unmatched: 6. Germline CDR1 SGHNT, CDR2 YENEEA. This CDR3 is built from 16 residues. CDR3 nucleotide sequence: TGTGCCAGCAGCCCAGGGGGGACTAGCGGGAGCAATGAGCAGTTCTTC. This sequence encodes CASSPGGTSGSNEQFF.

This clone was seen a few times. The CDR3 here is CASSSTNPGTGGKNIQYF. The CDR3 DNA is TGTGCCAGCAGCTCTACGAACCCCGGGACAGGGGGAAAAAACATTCAGTACTTC. The V gene is TRBV7-9, the J gene TRBJ2-4; 11 bases fit TRBD1. The J segment lost 4 bases and the V segment lost 4 bases, leaving 12 bases of the junction unmatched. This CDR3 has 18 amino acids. Germline V CDR1 and CDR2: SEHNR, FQNEAQ (reference sequence).

V and J are TRBV5-6 and TRBJ2-1, with TRBD1 matching 9 bases. Germline V gives CDR1 SGHDT, CDR2 YYEEEE. This CDR3 spans 19 amino acids. Trimming removed 4 bases from V and 4 bases from J; junction bases left unmatched: 18. This CDR3 reads CASSGTAGTGSSRYNEQFF. The CDR3 DNA is TGTGCCAGCAGCGGCACTGCCGGGACAGGGTCCAGTCGGTACAATGAGCAGTTCTTC. Full variable domain (outside the CDR3, taken from reference TRBV5-6 and TRBJ2-1): DAGVTQSPTHLIKTRGQQVTLRCSPKSGHDTVSWYQQALGQGPQFIFQYYEEEERQRGNFPDRFSGHQFPNYSSELNVNALLLGDSALYLCASSGTAGTGSSRYNEQFFGPGTRLTVL.

The CDR3 sequence: CASGPYDNEQFF. For the CDR3, the DNA is TGTGCCAGCGGGCCATACGACAATGAGCAGTTCTTC. This chain links TRBV6-6 with TRBJ2-1; D is unclear. The germline V gene encodes CDR1 MNHNY and CDR2 SVGAGI (reference sequence). Trimming took 8 bases from V and 5 from J, leaving 10 bases between them. The CDR3 consists of 12 residues.

This sequence joins TRBV27 and TRBJ2-7; possible D gene TRBD1, 5 bases. Trimming shortened V by 2 bases and J by 0 bases, and 8 bases separated the two germline ends. The germline gives CDR1 MNHEY, CDR2 SMNVEV (reference sequence). The CDR3 consists of 14 residues. The DNA of the CDR3 is TGTGCCAGCAGTTTAACAGGTGACTCCTACGAGCAGTACTTC. Protein: CASSLTGDSYEQYF.

This clone was picked up a small number of times. The V call is TRBV7-8, the J call TRBJ2-7; 9 bases are a match to TRBD1. The CDR3 consists of 14 residues. J was trimmed by 3 bases and V by 2 bases; bases with no gene match: 2. From germline, CDR1 is SGHVS and CDR2 FQNEAQ. CDR3 DNA sequence: TGTGCCAGCAGCTTAAGGGACAGGGACTACGAGCAGTACTTC. Protein product: CASSLRDRDYEQYF.

This clone has only one observation. The chain joins TRBV6-5 to TRBJ1-1; D is uncertain. Germline V lookup: CDR1 MNHEY, CDR2 SVGAGI. The V and J ends lost 2 bases and 1 base respectively, with 5 bases between them. This CDR3 is built from 13 residues. In DNA form, the CDR3 reads TGTGCCAGCAGTTACCTTTCGAACACTGAAGCTTTCTTT. Translated, it gives CASSYLSNTEAFF.

CDR3 sequence (DNA): TGTGCCAGCAGCCAAGTTCGAGTGAATGAGCAGTTCTTC. Amino acid sequence: CASSQVRVNEQFF. V and J are TRBV14 and TRBJ2-1; no clear D gene. The CDR3 sequence is 13 residues long. Trimming removed 1 base from V and 7 bases from J, with 8 bases in between. The V gene's germline CDR1 is SGHDN and CDR2 FVKESK.

The chain couples TRBV6-5 to TRBJ1-6; a possible D gene is TRBD1 (6 bases). The germline V gene has CDR1 MNHEY and CDR2 SVGAGI. CDR3 length: 14 residues. Between the trimmed V and J ends, which lost 6 bases and 10 bases, there was a span of 16 bases. Written as DNA, the CDR3 is TGTGCCAGCAGACAACAGGGACCCGGCTCACCCCTCCACTTT. This sequence encodes CASRQQGPGSPLHF.

The chain carries TRBV6-1 and TRBJ2-7; D might be TRBD1 (6 bases). This CDR3 is built from 17 residues. Per germline, CDR1 MNHNS and CDR2 SASEGT. Trimming pared 3 bases from V and 5 bases from J, leaving 23 bases between. The CDR3 loop is CASSDDPGPQNRDEQYF. The CDR3 DNA reads TGTGCCAGCAGTGATGATCCTGGGCCCCAAAACAGGGACGAGCAGTACTTC.

Points on this clone: This sample includes further DNA sequences coding for the same CDR3. The CDR3 spells CASRLLAGRDTGELFF. The CDR3 DNA is TGTGCCAGCAGATTACTAGCGGGGCGAGACACCGGGGAGCTGTTTTTT. The chain joins TRBV5-6 to TRBJ2-2, with 10 bases that match TRBD2. Germline V lookup: CDR1 SGHDT, CDR2 YYEEEE. This CDR3 spans 16 amino acids. The ends lost 5 bases at V and 3 bases at J; junction bases unmatched: 7. Based on the CDR3 plus reference TRBV5-6 and TRBJ2-2, the full variable domain is DAGVTQSPTHLIKTRGQQVTLRCSPKSGHDTVSWYQQALGQGPQFIFQYYEEEERQRGNFPDRFSGHQFPNYSSELNVNALLLGDSALYLCASRLLAGRDTGELFFGEGSRLTVL.

The V and J genes are TRBV27 and TRBJ1-2; D is unresolved. Germline values: CDR1 MNHEY, CDR2 SMNVEV (reference sequence). The length of the CDR3 is 14 residues. V lost 2 bases, J lost 4 bases, and 11 bases lay in between. The chain's CDR3 is CASSLAVAGYGYTF. The CDR3 DNA follows: TGTGCCAGCAGTTTAGCAGTGGCGGGCTATGGCTACACCTTC.